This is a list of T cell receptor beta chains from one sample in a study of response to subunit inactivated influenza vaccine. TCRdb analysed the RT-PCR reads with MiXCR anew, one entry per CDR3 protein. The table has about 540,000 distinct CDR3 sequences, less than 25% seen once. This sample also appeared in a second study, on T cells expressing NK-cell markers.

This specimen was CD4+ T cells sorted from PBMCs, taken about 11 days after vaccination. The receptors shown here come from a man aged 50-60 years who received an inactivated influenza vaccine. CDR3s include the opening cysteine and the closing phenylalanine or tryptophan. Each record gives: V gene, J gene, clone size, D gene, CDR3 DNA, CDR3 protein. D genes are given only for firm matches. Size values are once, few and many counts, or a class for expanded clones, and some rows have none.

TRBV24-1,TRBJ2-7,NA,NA,TGTGCCACCAGTGATGGGACACCACCCTACGAGCAGTACTTC,CATSDGTPPYEQYF
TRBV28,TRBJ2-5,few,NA,TGTGCCAGCAGCCCTTTCTTGCCGAAGACCCAGTACTTC,CASSPFLPKTQYF
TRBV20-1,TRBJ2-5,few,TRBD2,TGCAGTGCTATTAAAGGGACTAGCGGGAGGGCAGAGACCCAGTACTTC,CSAIKGTSGRAETQYF
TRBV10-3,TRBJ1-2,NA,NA,TGTGCCATCAGGGCGGACAGAAGTTATGGCTACACCTTC,CAIRADRSYGYTF
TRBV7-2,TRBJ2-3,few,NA,TGTGCCAGCAGCCCATGGACAGATACGCAGTATTTT,CASSPWTDTQYF
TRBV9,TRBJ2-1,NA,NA,TGTGCCAGCAGCGTACGGGAGCAGTTCTTC,CASSVREQFF
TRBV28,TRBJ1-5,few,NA,TGTGCCAGCGGGGGGGACAGCAATCAGCCCCAGCATTTT,CASGGDSNQPQHF
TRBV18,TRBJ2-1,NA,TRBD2,TGTGCCAGCTCAGCCCTAGCGGGGGCCAACAATGAGCAGTTCTTC,CASSALAGANNEQFF
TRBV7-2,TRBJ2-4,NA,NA,TGTGCCAGCACCCCGTCCCAAACCAAAAACATTCAGTACTTC,CASTPSQTKNIQYF
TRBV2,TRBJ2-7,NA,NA,TGTGCCAGCAGCCAGACTAGTCGGGCCTACGAGCAGTACTTC,CASSQTSRAYEQYF
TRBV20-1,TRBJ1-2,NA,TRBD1,TGCAGTGCTAGTTTCCCAACAGGGGTCGGCTACACCTTC,CSASFPTGVGYTF
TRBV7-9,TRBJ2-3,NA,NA,TGTGCCAGCAGCTTAGGGACCCTAGCGACCACAGATACGCAGTATTTT,CASSLGTLATTDTQYF
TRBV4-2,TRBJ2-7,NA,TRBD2,TGTGCCAGCAGCCAAGCGCTAGCGGGGACCTACGAGCAGTACTTC,CASSQALAGTYEQYF
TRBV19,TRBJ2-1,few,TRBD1,TGTGCCAGTAAAGGTGGTGGGACAGGGTACAATGAGCAGTTCTTC,CASKGGGTGYNEQFF
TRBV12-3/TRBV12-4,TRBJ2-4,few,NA,TGTGCCAGCAGTTTTAACCAAGCCAAAAACATTCAGTACTTC,CASSFNQAKNIQYF
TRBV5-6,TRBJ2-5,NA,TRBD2,TGTGCCAGCAGCCCCATGGGCGGGGGGCCCCAAGAGACCCAGTACTTC,CASSPMGGGPQETQYF
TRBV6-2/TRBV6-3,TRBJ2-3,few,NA,TGTGCCAGCAGCACCCTTAGCGGCAGCACAGATACGCAGTATTTT,CASSTLSGSTDTQYF
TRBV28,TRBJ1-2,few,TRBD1,TGTGCCAGCAGCACAGGGGACTATGGCTACACCTTC,CASSTGDYGYTF
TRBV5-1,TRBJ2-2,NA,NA,TGCGCCAGCAGCTCCGGGAGAGTCGACGGGGAGCTGTTTTTT,CASSSGRVDGELFF
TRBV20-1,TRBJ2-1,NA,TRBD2,TGCAGTGCTAGTGGGGGGGGACTGTACAATGAGCAGTTCTTC,CSASGGGLYNEQFF
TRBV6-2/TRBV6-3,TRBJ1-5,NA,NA,TGTGCCAGCAGTTACTCGACAGGAGGGACCCAGCCCCAGCATTTT,CASSYSTGGTQPQHF
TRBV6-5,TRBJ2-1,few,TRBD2,TGTGCCAGCAGTTACTTACGACTAGCGGGAGTCAAGTATGAGCAGTTCTTC,CASSYLRLAGVKYEQFF
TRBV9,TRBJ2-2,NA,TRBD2,TGTGCCAGCAGCCCCCTCGGTCGGGGGGCGAACACCGGGGAGCTGTTTTTT,CASSPLGRGANTGELFF
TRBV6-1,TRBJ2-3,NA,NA,TGTGCCAGCTCCTGGGCCTTAGACACAGATACGCAGTATTTT,CASSWALDTDTQYF
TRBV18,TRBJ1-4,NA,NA,TGTGCCAGCTCACCCTCGGCCGAAGCCAGGGAAAAACTGTTTTTT,CASSPSAEAREKLFF
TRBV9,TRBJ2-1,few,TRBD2,TGTGCCAGCAGCGTGATAGCGGGAGGTGATGAGCAGTTCTTC,CASSVIAGGDEQFF
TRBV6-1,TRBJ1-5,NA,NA,TGTGCCAGCAACTTCTTTAGGGACACCTATAGCAATCAGCCCCAGCATTTT,CASNFFRDTYSNQPQHF
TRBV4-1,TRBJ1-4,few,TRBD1,TGCGCCAGCAGCCAACTCTGGACAGGGGGATCAACTAATGAAAAACTGTTTTTT,CASSQLWTGGSTNEKLFF
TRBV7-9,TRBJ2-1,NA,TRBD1,TGTGCCAGCAGCCCCTCTTACCGAGACAGGGCTTTTAACGAGCAGTTCTTT,CASSPSYRDRAFNEQFF